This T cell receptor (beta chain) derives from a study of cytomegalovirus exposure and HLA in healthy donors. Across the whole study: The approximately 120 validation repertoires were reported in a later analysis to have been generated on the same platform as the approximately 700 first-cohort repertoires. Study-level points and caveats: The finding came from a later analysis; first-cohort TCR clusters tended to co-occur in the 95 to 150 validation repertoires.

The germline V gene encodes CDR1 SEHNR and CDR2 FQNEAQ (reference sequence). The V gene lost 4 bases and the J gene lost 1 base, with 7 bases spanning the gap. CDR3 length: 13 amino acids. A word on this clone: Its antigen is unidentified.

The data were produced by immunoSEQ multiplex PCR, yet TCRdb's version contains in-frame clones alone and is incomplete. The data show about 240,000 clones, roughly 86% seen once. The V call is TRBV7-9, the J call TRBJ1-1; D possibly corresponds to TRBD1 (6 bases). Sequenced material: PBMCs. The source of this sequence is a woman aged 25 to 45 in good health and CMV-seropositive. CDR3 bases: TGTGCCAGCAGCTCGGGACAGAACACTGAAGCTTTCTTT. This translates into CASSSGQNTEAFF.